One sample yielded the 30 T cell receptor beta chains listed below, sequenced in a study of CD8 T cells in Susac syndrome (dated by TCRdb to the late 2010s). Preparation of the library involved the immunoSEQ multiplex PCR assay. RNA was extracted with the RNeasy kit and roughly 0.5 to 1 ug was reverse transcribed using random hexamers. The raw public data were reprocessed by TCRdb itself: fastp quality trimming at Q25, MiXCR clonotype calling, in-frame beta chains only. Entries are consolidated by CDR3 protein sequence, retaining the most common genes and DNA. This sample is represented by roughly 220,000 distinct CDR3 sequences; less than 95% of them were singletons. Over 0.15% of the sample is held by the ten biggest clonotypes. The sequenced material came from CD4+ T cells from PBMCs. These receptors all come from a human donor with Susac syndrome.

The chain joins TRBV5-5 to TRBJ1-6; the D is unclear. V was pared by 6 bases and J by 6 bases, with 13 bases between. Germline V lookup: CDR1 SGHKS, CDR2 YYEKEE (reference sequence). The CDR3 loop spans 14 amino acids. CDR3 residues: CASKERPTNSPLHF. In DNA form, the CDR3 reads TGTGCCAGCAAAGAGCGACCGACTAATTCACCCCTCCACTTT.

This chain links TRBV6-2 or TRBV6-3 with TRBJ2-1, with D maybe TRBD1 (5 bases). CDR1 is MNHEY and CDR2 is SVGEGT in the germline V gene. This CDR3 is 14 amino acids long. The V end lost 5 bases, the J end lost 6 bases, and 14 bases lay between the germline ends. This CDR3 reads CASSHDRRVNEQFF. The CDR3 DNA reads TGTGCCAGCAGTCACGACAGACGTGTCAATGAGCAGTTCTTC.

The chain employs TRBV5-6 and TRBJ2-5, with D tentatively TRBD1 or TRBD2 (5 bases each). The CDR3 totals 15 residues. CDR1 and CDR2 from the germline V gene are SGHDT and YYEEEE. Trimming removed 4 bases at V and 5 bases at J, with 18 bases between. The CDR3 DNA reads TGTGCCAGCAGCCTGCGTGGTTCCTGGGGGGAGACCCAGTACTTC. Protein product: CASSLRGSWGETQYF. The full variable domain, with the rest looked up from reference TRBV5-6 and TRBJ2-5, is DAGVTQSPTHLIKTRGQQVTLRCSPKSGHDTVSWYQQALGQGPQFIFQYYEEEERQRGNFPDRFSGHQFPNYSSELNVNALLLGDSALYLCASSLRGSWGETQYFGPGTRLLVL.

CDR3 sequence (DNA): TGCGCCAGCAGCTTGGAAGGGGCTGGGAGCACAGATACGCAGTATTTT. Protein product: CASSLEGAGSTDTQYF. The rearrangement uses TRBV5-1 and TRBJ2-3; maybe TRBD1 (5 bases). The V end was cut by 0 bases, the J end by 0 bases, with 11 bases between. The CDR3 covers 16 residues. Germline CDR1 reads SGHRS; CDR2 reads YFSETQ. Together with reference TRBV5-1 and TRBJ2-3, the CDR3 gives the full variable domain: KAGVTQTPRYLIKTRGQQVTLSCSPISGHRSVSWYQQTPGQGLQFLFEYFSETQRNKGNFPGRFSGRQFSNSRSEMNVSTLELGDSALYLCASSLEGAGSTDTQYFGPGTRLTVL.

The chain joins TRBV3-1 to TRBJ2-3, with a possible D match to TRBD2 (5 bases). The CDR3 contains 13 residues. From germline, CDR1 is LGHDT and CDR2 YNNKEL (reference sequence). Trimming cost V 7 bases and J 2 bases, with 10 bases left between them. The CDR3 protein is CASNGETTDTQYF. Written as DNA, the CDR3 is TGTGCCAGCAACGGGGAAACCACAGATACGCAGTATTTT.

The chain links TRBV27 to TRBJ2-1; TRBD2 matches 9 bases. V trimming: 3 bases; J trimming: 5 bases; junction bases outside the gene matches: 5. The V gene's germline CDR1 is MNHEY and CDR2 SMNVEV (reference sequence). This CDR3 is 15 amino acids long. The CDR3 reads CASSLTAGGNNEQFF. The CDR3 region has the DNA TGTGCCAGCAGTTTGACAGCGGGGGGTAACAATGAGCAGTTCTTC.

This clonotype was seen only a few times. The gene calls are TRBV6-1 and TRBJ2-5; D remains ambiguous. There are 11 residues in the CDR3. The V gene's germline CDR1 is MNHNS and CDR2 SASEGT. Deletions cut 6 bases from V and 1 base from J, with 3 bases between. The CDR3 DNA reads TGTGCCAGCAGAACCCAAGAGACCCAGTACTTC. Translation gives CASRTQETQYF.

The chain couples TRBV12-3 or TRBV12-4 to TRBJ2-7; D not resolved. V lost 3 bases and J 0 bases, leaving 12 bases between the germline ends. This CDR3 is 15 amino acids long. This chain's CDR3 is CASSLDRQSSYEQYF. In DNA, the CDR3 is TGTGCCAGCAGTTTGGATCGGCAAAGCTCCTACGAGCAGTACTTC.

The chain links TRBV27 to TRBJ1-5; D remains unclear. V was clipped by 6 bases and J by 7 bases, with 28 bases between them. In germline, CDR1 is MNHEY, CDR2 SMNVEV (reference sequence). The CDR3 runs 18 residues. The CDR3 region has the DNA TGTGCCAGCAGCCCCTCCCCGGACGGCCGCCCGAACTGGCAGCCCCAGCATTTT. Encoded protein: CASSPSPDGRPNWQPQHF.

A note on this clonotype: The junction and the germline gene differ at one end; a read error may be behind it. The chain has TRBV27 and TRBJ2-6, with 7 positions matching TRBD1. The CDR3 loop spans 19 amino acids. Germline V gives CDR1 MNHEY, CDR2 SMNVEV (reference sequence). CDR3 protein: CTSSLSRGGLLSGANVLTF. The CDR3 DNA reads as TGTACCAGCAGTTTATCGAGAGGGGGCCTCCTGAGTGGGGCCAACGTCCTGACTTTC.

CDR3 sequence reads: CASSVPGVGQPQHF. As DNA, the CDR3 is TGTGCCAGCAGTGTCCCAGGGGTCGGGCAGCCCCAGCATTTT. This chain links TRBV27 with TRBJ1-5; tentatively, D is TRBD1 (6 bases). The CDR3 is made up of 14 amino acids. Trimming took off 5 bases at V and 7 bases at J, with 15 bases between the two ends. Per the germline V gene, CDR1 is MNHEY and CDR2 is SMNVEV (reference sequence).

The chain combines TRBV6-5 with TRBJ2-1; 8 bases fit TRBD2. From germline, CDR1 is MNHEY and CDR2 SVGAGI. The CDR3 runs to 11 residues. The J segment lost 9 bases and the V segment lost 8 bases, leaving 3 bases of the junction unmatched. The CDR3 loop reads CASRTSGEQFF. The CDR3 region has the DNA TGTGCCAGCCGCACTAGCGGTGAGCAGTTCTTC.

The chain employs TRBV14 and TRBJ1-2; a possible D gene is TRBD1 (6 bases). V lost 3 bases and J 2 bases, leaving 16 bases between the germline ends. This CDR3 spans 16 amino acids. CDR1 and CDR2 from the germline V gene are SGHDN and FVKESK. The CDR3 DNA reads TGTGCCAGCAGCCAGAGGGGGGGAGCAGAGAACTATGGCTACACCTTC. As protein: CASSQRGGAENYGYTF.

The chain couples TRBV30 to TRBJ2-2, with 10 bases aligning to TRBD2. The CDR3 length is 19 residues. Germline-derived CDR1 and CDR2 are GTSNPN and SVGIG (reference sequence). The V segment lost 3 bases and the J segment 0 bases; nucleotides outside the gene matches: 13. The CDR3 region has the DNA TGTGCCTGGAGGAAGCGGGGGGGCTTCTCGGTAGCGAACACCGGGGAGCTGTTTTTT. Translation: CAWRKRGGFSVANTGELFF. The variable domain in full, with the rest retrieved from reference TRBV30 and TRBJ2-2, is SQTIHQWPATLVQPVGSPLSLECTVEGTSNPNLYWYRQAAGRGLQLLFYSVGIGQISSEVPQNLSASRPQDRQFILSSKKLLLSDSGFYLCAWRKRGGFSVANTGELFFGEGSRLTVL.

The V and J genes are TRBV7-6 and TRBJ1-1; TRBD1 matches 10 bases. Germline V gene lookup returns CDR1 SGHVS and CDR2 FNYEAQ. Unmatched junction bases numbered 3, after V lost 1 base and J lost 7 bases. CDR3 length: 14 residues. In DNA form, the CDR3 reads TGTGCCAGCAGCTTAGGGGACAGGGGCTTTGAAGCTTTCTTT. Translated, it gives CASSLGDRGFEAFF. The whole variable domain, remainder taken from reference TRBV7-6 and TRBJ1-1, is GAGVSQSPRYKVTKRGQDVALRCDPISGHVSLYWYRQALGQGPEFLTYFNYEAQQDKSGLPNDRFSAERPEGSISTLTIQRTEQRDSAMYRCASSLGDRGFEAFFGQGTRLTVV.

The chain employs TRBV30 and TRBJ2-6; no clear D gene. Per germline, CDR1 GTSNPN and CDR2 SVGIG (reference sequence). This CDR3 is 16 amino acids long. V lost 3 bases and J lost 1, with 13 bases in between. CDR3 in amino acids: CAWRPGQESGANVLTF. The CDR3 DNA is TGTGCCTGGAGACCGGGCCAGGAATCTGGGGCCAACGTCCTGACTTTC.

The chain is built from TRBV3-1 and TRBJ2-7, with 14 bases identical to TRBD2. The germline V gene encodes CDR1 LGHDT and CDR2 YNNKEL (reference sequence). Germline trimming cut 3 bases from V and 2 bases from J; bases unmatched to any gene: 9. CDR3 size: 18 residues. The CDR3 protein is CASSHDGLAGGRTYEQYF. CDR3 DNA: TGTGCCAGCAGCCACGATGGACTAGCGGGGGGTCGGACCTACGAGCAGTACTTC.

The chain joins TRBV27 to TRBJ2-1; 10 positions match TRBD2. Germline V gene lookup returns CDR1 MNHEY and CDR2 SMNVEV (reference sequence). J was trimmed by 4 bases and V by 6 bases; bases with no gene match: 6. The CDR3 sequence is 15 residues long. CDR3 loop: CASRKAGGGYNEQFF. The CDR3 bases are TGTGCCAGCAGAAAAGCGGGGGGGGGTTACAATGAGCAGTTCTTC.

The chain carries TRBV10-3 and TRBJ2-3; 8 nucleotides line up with TRBD1. The CDR3 spans 16 residues. Germline trimming cut 0 bases from V and 4 bases from J; bases unmatched to any gene: 6. The germline CDR1 and CDR2 sequences are ENHRY and SYGVKD. The CDR3 spells CAISESGTGRADTQYF. The CDR3 nucleotides read TGTGCCATCAGTGAGTCTGGGACAGGAAGGGCAGATACGCAGTATTTT.

This chain connects TRBV19 to TRBJ1-2; D is perhaps TRBD1 (5 bases). Trimming stripped 1 base from V and 3 bases from J, with 24 bases between. The germline V gene has CDR1 LNHDA and CDR2 SQIVND (reference sequence). This CDR3 contains 19 residues. CDR3 in DNA: TGTGCCAGTAGTATAGGACAGTGGGCCGGCGCGGGTGAGCACTATGGCTACACCTTC. Amino acids: CASSIGQWAGAGEHYGYTF.

This clonotype occurred once. This sequence joins TRBV3-1 and TRBJ1-2; a possible D gene is TRBD1 (5 bases). Trimming pared 4 bases from V and 2 bases from J, leaving 11 bases between. The CDR3 totals 14 residues. CDR1 and CDR2 (germline): LGHDT, YNNKEL (reference sequence). The CDR3 region is CASSPGGYNYGYTF. CDR3 sequence (DNA): TGTGCCAGCAGCCCCGGGGGGTACAACTATGGCTACACCTTC.

The chain links TRBV3-1 to TRBJ1-5; no reliable D call. The CDR3 contains 14 residues. V was cut by 0 bases and J by 7 bases, with 10 bases left in between. Germline V lookup: CDR1 LGHDT, CDR2 YNNKEL (reference sequence). The CDR3 region has the DNA TGTGCCAGCAGCCAAGATGGAGCGGGGCAGCCCCAGCATTTT. Its translation is CASSQDGAGQPQHF.

This rearrangement joins TRBV18 to TRBJ2-7; 9 bases fit TRBD1. The germline V gene has CDR1 KGHSH and CDR2 LQKENI. V shed 6 bases and J 2 bases; nucleotides not matched to a gene: 5. There are 14 residues in the CDR3. The chain's CDR3 is CASSPGTGTYEQYF. CDR3 nucleotides: TGTGCCAGCTCCCCCGGGACAGGGACCTACGAGCAGTACTTC.

The rearrangement uses TRBV20-1 and TRBJ2-4; 7 positions match TRBD1. Germline lookup yields CDR1 DFQATT and CDR2 SNEGSKA (reference sequence). This CDR3 comprises 16 residues. With 3 bases clipped from V and 1 base from J, the junction kept 9 bases outside the gene matches. The CDR3 region is CSASANRGAAKNIQYF. As DNA, the CDR3 is TGCAGTGCTAGCGCCAACAGGGGCGCGGCCAAAAACATTCAGTACTTC.

The J gene is TRBJ1-2, the V gene TRBV29-1; the match to TRBD1 covers 7 bases. V shed 7 bases, J shed 7 bases, and the junction held 6 bases outside the gene matches. The CDR3 has 11 residues. Germline-derived CDR1 and CDR2 are SQVTM and ANQGSEA. The CDR3, as DNA: TGCAGCGCCAAAACAGGGGCTGGCTACACCTTC. As protein: CSAKTGAGYTF.

In its sample, this clonotype was seen once. The V gene is TRBV30, the J gene TRBJ1-1; no clear D. V was cut by 1 base and J by 9 bases, with 18 bases left in between. The CDR3 has 14 residues. Germline assignment: CDR1 GTSNPN and CDR2 SVGIG (reference sequence). The CDR3 coding sequence is TGTGCCTGGAGTGAGAACAATTCCGGTGGGAAAGCTTTCTTT. Protein: CAWSENNSGGKAFF.

This clonotype was detected only once. The chain couples TRBV11-2 to TRBJ2-1, with TRBD1 as a possible D gene (5 bases). CDR3 length equals 12 residues. Germline CDR1 SGHAT, CDR2 FQNNGV. The V end was cut by 4 bases, the J end by 6 bases, with 7 bases between. The CDR3, as DNA: TGTGCCAGCAGCTCAAGGGGCAATGAGCAGTTCTTC. Amino acid sequence: CASSSRGNEQFF.

The chain employs TRBV10-3 and TRBJ2-7; a possible D gene is TRBD1 (5 bases). Germline-derived CDR1 and CDR2 are ENHRY and SYGVKD. Trimming left V 0 bases short and J 3 bases short, with 9 bases between. The CDR3 extends over 14 amino acids. CDR3: CAISESRQGYEQYF. CDR3 DNA sequence: TGTGCCATCAGTGAGTCTAGGCAGGGCTACGAGCAGTACTTC.

The chain recombines TRBV7-9 with TRBJ1-5; D is unresolved. V was shortened by 5 bases and J by 7 bases, with 15 bases between the two germline ends. This CDR3 is 14 amino acids long. Germline loops: CDR1 SEHNR, CDR2 FQNEAQ (reference sequence). The CDR3 loop reads CASSRSEGGQPQHF. CDR3 bases: TGTGCCAGCAGCCGGAGTGAGGGAGGACAGCCCCAGCATTTT.

This sequence joins TRBV9 and TRBJ2-1; D perhaps matches TRBD2 (5 bases). This CDR3 spans 16 amino acids. Trimming took off 4 bases at V and 0 bases at J, with 14 bases between the two ends. Germline-derived CDR1 and CDR2 are SGDLS and YYNGEE. CDR3 residues: CASSLWTSNSYNEQFF. In DNA, the CDR3 is TGTGCCAGCAGCTTATGGACTTCTAACTCCTACAATGAGCAGTTCTTC.